This is a list of T cell receptor beta chains from one sample in a study of T cells in localized non-small cell lung cancer. The method was immunoSEQ multiplex PCR; TCRdb's version includes in-frame clones alone and lacks a portion of them. The sample lists about 740 clones; over 20% were seen once. The specimen was normal lung tissue next to the tumor, collected before any cancer treatment. The receptors derive from a female donor older than 55 with stage II lung adenocarcinoma. Both conserved end residues are part of each CDR3. Fields, in order: D gene, J gene, clone size, V gene, CDR3 DNA, CDR3 protein. A D gene is named only where the DNA matches it firmly. Some rows mark clone size as missing; the rest say once, few, many or name a class of expanded clone.

D gene: .; J gene: TRBJ1-1; clone size: .; V gene: TRBV6-8; CDR3 DNA: TGTGCCAGCAGTTACGACTGGAGGGCCACTGAAGCTTTCTTT; CDR3 protein: CASSYDWRATEAFF
D gene: .; J gene: TRBJ2-5; clone size: .; V gene: TRBV19; CDR3 DNA: TGTGCCAGTAGCACATCCAGCGGGACCCAGTACTTC; CDR3 protein: CASSTSSGTQYF
D gene: .; J gene: TRBJ1-2; clone size: .; V gene: TRBV28; CDR3 DNA: TGTGCCAGCAGTCCTCCTCCGGAATTTTTTATCTACACCTTC; CDR3 protein: CASSPPPEFFIYTF
D gene: .; J gene: TRBJ1-5; clone size: few; V gene: TRBV29-1; CDR3 DNA: TGCAGCGTTGTTGAAGGGCAGAACAATCAGCCCCAGCATTTT; CDR3 protein: CSVVEGQNNQPQHF
D gene: TRBD1; J gene: TRBJ1-5; clone size: .; V gene: TRBV29-1; CDR3 DNA: TGCAGCGTTGCCAGGGGGAACAATCAGCCCCAGCATTTT; CDR3 protein: CSVARGNNQPQHF
D gene: TRBD2; J gene: TRBJ2-1; clone size: few; V gene: TRBV11-3; CDR3 DNA: TGTGCCAGCAGCTTATTAGCGGGAGTAATAAATGAGCAGTTCTTC; CDR3 protein: CASSLLAGVINEQFF
D gene: .; J gene: TRBJ2-2; clone size: .; V gene: TRBV5-1; CDR3 DNA: TGCGCCAGCAGCGGGGCGTACAGGGTTAGCGGGGAGCTGTTTTTT; CDR3 protein: CASSGAYRVSGELFF
D gene: .; J gene: TRBJ1-4; clone size: few; V gene: TRBV28; CDR3 DNA: TGTGCCAGCAGTTTAATGGGAAAAGTTAGTGAAAAACTGTTTTTT; CDR3 protein: CASSLMGKVSEKLFF
D gene: .; J gene: TRBJ2-7; clone size: large; V gene: TRBV6-8; CDR3 DNA: TGTGCCAGCAGTTTAGACATGCAAACCTCCTACGAGCAGTACTTC; CDR3 protein: CASSLDMQTSYEQYF
D gene: .; J gene: TRBJ2-5; clone size: few; V gene: TRBV18; CDR3 DNA: TGTGCCAGCTCACCAGGGTCACAAGAGACCCAGTACTTC; CDR3 protein: CASSPGSQETQYF
D gene: .; J gene: TRBJ2-1; clone size: .; V gene: TRBV9; CDR3 DNA: TGTGCCAGCAGCGCGGGCGGGGGCCCCGGGGGTGAGCAGTTCTTC; CDR3 protein: CASSAGGGPGGEQFF
D gene: TRBD1; J gene: TRBJ1-4; clone size: large; V gene: TRBV28; CDR3 DNA: TGTGCCAGCAGTTTATGGGACAGGGAGATGGGAGAAAAACTGTTTTTT; CDR3 protein: CASSLWDREMGEKLFF
D gene: .; J gene: TRBJ2-3; clone size: .; V gene: TRBV19; CDR3 DNA: TGTGCCAGTAGGACCCGTGGTGATACGCAGTATTTT; CDR3 protein: CASRTRGDTQYF
D gene: TRBD1; J gene: TRBJ2-5; clone size: .; V gene: TRBV18; CDR3 DNA: TGTGCCAGCTCACCGAGGGGGCTCCGAGAGACCCAGTACTTC; CDR3 protein: CASSPRGLRETQYF
D gene: .; J gene: TRBJ2-7; clone size: .; V gene: TRBV11-3; CDR3 DNA: TGTGCCAGCAGCTTCATAGGGGCTACGGGGGACGAGCAGTACTTC; CDR3 protein: CASSFIGATGDEQYF
D gene: .; J gene: TRBJ1-1; clone size: once; V gene: TRBV15; CDR3 DNA: TGTGCCACCAGCAGAGATCGAGTCTACATGAACACTGAAGCTTTCTTT; CDR3 protein: CATSRDRVYMNTEAFF
D gene: TRBD2; J gene: TRBJ2-1; clone size: .; V gene: TRBV10-2; CDR3 DNA: TGCGCCAGCAGTGAGTCGCTGGCGACTAGCCATGAGCAGTTCTTC; CDR3 protein: CASSESLATSHEQFF
D gene: TRBD1; J gene: TRBJ2-2; clone size: .; V gene: TRBV19; CDR3 DNA: TGTGCCAGTAGCAGCAACTTCGCCGGGACAGGACCCGGGGCGGTGTACACCGGGGAGCTGTTTTTT; CDR3 protein: CASSSNFAGTGPGAVYTGELFF
D gene: TRBD1; J gene: TRBJ2-7; clone size: large; V gene: TRBV6-8; CDR3 DNA: TGTGCCAGCAGGGAGACAGGGTCCTACGAGCAGTACTTC; CDR3 protein: CASRETGSYEQYF
D gene: .; J gene: TRBJ2-3; clone size: few; V gene: TRBV1; CDR3 DNA: TGCGCCAGCAGCCAAGATTACGCCAGGGGGCATCCCACAGATACGCAGTATTTT; CDR3 protein: CASSQDYARGHPTDTQYF
D gene: TRBD2; J gene: TRBJ2-2; clone size: .; V gene: TRBV11-3; CDR3 DNA: TGTGCCAGCAGCCGCAGCGGGGTGAACACCGGGGAGCTGTTTTTT; CDR3 protein: CASSRSGVNTGELFF
D gene: TRBD1; J gene: TRBJ2-3; clone size: few; V gene: TRBV11-3; CDR3 DNA: TGTGCCAGCAGCTTAACGACAGGGAAGACAGATACGCAGTATTTT; CDR3 protein: CASSLTTGKTDTQYF
D gene: .; J gene: TRBJ2-3; clone size: .; V gene: TRBV11-3; CDR3 DNA: TGTGCCAGCAGCTTGGTTGTGGGTAGAGGCACAGATACGCAGTATTTT; CDR3 protein: CASSLVVGRGTDTQYF
D gene: TRBD1; J gene: TRBJ2-7; clone size: .; V gene: TRBV11-3; CDR3 DNA: TGTGCCAGCAGCCCGGACACCGGGACAGGGGGGGACGAGCAGTACTTC; CDR3 protein: CASSPDTGTGGDEQYF
D gene: TRBD2; J gene: TRBJ2-1; clone size: large; V gene: TRBV9; CDR3 DNA: TGTGCCAGCAGCACGCTGGGGGGGAATGAGCAGTTCTTC; CDR3 protein: CASSTLGGNEQFF
D gene: TRBD1; J gene: TRBJ1-2; clone size: few; V gene: TRBV6-8; CDR3 DNA: TGTGCCAGCAGATGGACAGGGTCGAGCGGCTACACCTTC; CDR3 protein: CASRWTGSSGYTF
D gene: .; J gene: TRBJ2-1; clone size: few; V gene: TRBV5-1; CDR3 DNA: TGCGCCAGCAGCTTGGGAGGATCAACCTACAATGAGCAGTTCTTC; CDR3 protein: CASSLGGSTYNEQFF